This TCR beta chain is drawn from a study of blood T cell repertoires in COVID-19. Across the study: Researchers got acute and convalescent COVID-19 samples from the United States, Italy and Spain. In each case, the material was cDNA or gDNA derived from T cells, B-cell-depleted T cells, or PBMCs.

V was pared by 5 bases and J by 15 bases, with 16 bases of the junction left unmatched. Per germline, CDR1 MNHEY and CDR2 SMNVEV (reference sequence). This CDR3 has 14 amino acids. Authors' data handling: From reference gene primer amplification, estimates of nucleated cell counts were derived. Method: immunoSEQ multiplex PCR; TCRdb's copy keeps in-frame clones and lacks some. That table is the source of V, J and clone size, and D and trimming were worked out from the DNA. The sample holds around 130,000 clones, about 86% seen once. This TCR derives from a woman aged 45-59 years who had recovered from COVID-19. The rearrangement uses TRBV27 and TRBJ1-5, with 7 bases fitting TRBD1. The specimen was peripheral blood. The CDR3: CASSVPGTEFKRHF. The CDR3 bases are TGTGCCAGCAGTGTCCCCGGGACAGAGTTCAAGCGGCATTTT.